Listed below are T cell receptor beta chains from one sample, sequenced in a study of blood T cells in healthy people across ages. MiXCR, applied by TCRdb to the 5' RACE reads, yields one record per CDR3 protein. The table shows about 1.5 million distinct CDR3 sequences, with about 45% occurring only once. Material: blood. The receptors come from a woman aged 18-29 years in good health. Each CDR3 is given with its conserved first and last residue. The D gene is left open where the match is weak. Expanded clones get a size class; other rows say once, few or many, or leave the size out.

J gene: TRBJ1-4; V gene: TRBV18; clone size: .; D gene: .; CDR3 DNA: TGTGCCAGCTCACCCGACCCAGCAACTAATGAAAAACTGTTTTTT; CDR3 protein: CASSPDPATNEKLFF
J gene: TRBJ2-5; V gene: TRBV7-9; clone size: .; D gene: .; CDR3 DNA: TGTGCCAGCAGCTTAGCGCGGCTAGCGAGGGTCTCGGAGACCCAGTACTTC; CDR3 protein: CASSLARLARVSETQYF
J gene: TRBJ1-5; V gene: TRBV5-1; clone size: .; D gene: TRBD1; CDR3 DNA: TGCGCCAGCAGCGTAGGACAGGGAGGACCCAACCAGCCCCAGCATTTT; CDR3 protein: CASSVGQGGPNQPQHF
J gene: TRBJ2-1; V gene: TRBV5-1; clone size: .; D gene: .; CDR3 DNA: TGCGCCAGCAGCTTGGAAGCGACAGAGGACGACAATCAGCAGTTCTTC; CDR3 protein: CASSLEATEDDNQQFF
J gene: TRBJ2-7; V gene: TRBV5-1; clone size: .; D gene: .; CDR3 DNA: TGCGCCAGCAGCTTGCAAGGGGGAATATCCGAGCAGTACTTC; CDR3 protein: CASSLQGGISEQYF
J gene: TRBJ1-2; V gene: TRBV9; clone size: .; D gene: .; CDR3 DNA: TGTGCCAGCACCAGAGACTCCACCGCCTATGGCTACACCTTC; CDR3 protein: CASTRDSTAYGYTF
J gene: TRBJ2-7; V gene: TRBV7-8; clone size: few; D gene: TRBD2; CDR3 DNA: TGTGCCAGCAGCTTAGAGGATCCCGCTAGCGGGAGTTACGAGCAGTACTTC; CDR3 protein: CASSLEDPASGSYEQYF
J gene: TRBJ2-3; V gene: TRBV7-2; clone size: few; D gene: TRBD2; CDR3 DNA: TGTGCCAGCAGCTTAGTGGGGACTAGCGGGGGGGCAACAGATACGCAGTATTTT; CDR3 protein: CASSLVGTSGGATDTQYF
J gene: TRBJ2-5; V gene: TRBV25-1; clone size: .; D gene: TRBD1; CDR3 DNA: TGTGCCAGCAGACAATCAACAGGGGACCAAGAGACCCAGTACTTC; CDR3 protein: CASRQSTGDQETQYF
J gene: TRBJ2-3; V gene: TRBV28; clone size: .; D gene: .; CDR3 DNA: TGTGCCAGCAATCCAAGTGGGGGCGGCACAGATACGCAGTATTTT; CDR3 protein: CASNPSGGGTDTQYF
J gene: TRBJ2-5; V gene: TRBV20-1; clone size: few; D gene: .; CDR3 DNA: TGCAGTGCTGGAAGGGCTAGCTACTACCCAGAGACCCAGTACTTC; CDR3 protein: CSAGRASYYPETQYF
J gene: TRBJ2-7; V gene: TRBV19; clone size: few; D gene: TRBD2; CDR3 DNA: TGTGCCAGTAGTATAGGCCCCGGGACTAGAGTTCTCGAGCAGTACTTC; CDR3 protein: CASSIGPGTRVLEQYF
J gene: TRBJ2-1; V gene: TRBV5-1; clone size: .; D gene: TRBD2; CDR3 DNA: TGCGCCAGCAGCTTGGGGACTAGGGACAATGAGCAGTTCTTC; CDR3 protein: CASSLGTRDNEQFF
J gene: TRBJ2-1; V gene: TRBV20-1; clone size: .; D gene: .; CDR3 DNA: TGCAGTGCTAGAGATTGGACCAAAGGGACTTACAATGAGCAGTTCTTC; CDR3 protein: CSARDWTKGTYNEQFF
J gene: TRBJ2-1; V gene: TRBV27; clone size: .; D gene: .; CDR3 DNA: TGTGCCAGCATCCCTCCGGAGGGACATGAGCAGTTCTTC; CDR3 protein: CASIPPEGHEQFF
J gene: TRBJ2-1; V gene: TRBV18; clone size: .; D gene: TRBD1; CDR3 DNA: TGTGCCAGCTCACCCGCGGGACAGGCTCGGGAGACCCAGTTCTTC; CDR3 protein: CASSPAGQARETQFF
J gene: TRBJ2-5; V gene: TRBV12-5; clone size: .; D gene: TRBD1; CDR3 DNA: TGTGCTAGTGGTCCCCATCCGGACAGGCCTTACAATGAGCAGTACTTC; CDR3 protein: CASGPHPDRPYNEQYF
J gene: TRBJ2-5; V gene: TRBV2; clone size: .; D gene: TRBD2; CDR3 DNA: TGTGCCAGCAGGGGCCACAAGGGACTAGCGCTTGAGCAGTACTTC; CDR3 protein: CASRGHKGLALEQYF
J gene: TRBJ1-5; V gene: TRBV20-1; clone size: few; D gene: .; CDR3 DNA: TGCAGTGCTAGAGATCCGGGGTATAGCAATCAGCCCCAGCATTTT; CDR3 protein: CSARDPGYSNQPQHF
J gene: TRBJ1-2; V gene: TRBV20-1; clone size: .; D gene: .; CDR3 DNA: TGCAGTGCTAGAGATCGATGGGATGAGGATGGCTACACCTTC; CDR3 protein: CSARDRWDEDGYTF
J gene: TRBJ1-6; V gene: TRBV4-1; clone size: .; D gene: .; CDR3 DNA: TGCGCCAGCAGCCAGGGTCCAGATAATTCACCCCTCCACTTT; CDR3 protein: CASSQGPDNSPLHF
J gene: TRBJ2-5; V gene: TRBV15; clone size: .; D gene: TRBD1; CDR3 DNA: TGTGCCACCAGCAGAGATGGACAGGAACAAGAGACCCAGTACTTC; CDR3 protein: CATSRDGQEQETQYF
J gene: TRBJ1-3; V gene: TRBV5-1; clone size: once; D gene: .; CDR3 DNA: TGCGCCAGCAGCCCGGACCTCTCAGCCTCTGGAAACACCATATATTTT; CDR3 protein: CASSPDLSASGNTIYF
J gene: TRBJ2-2; V gene: TRBV2; clone size: .; D gene: TRBD1; CDR3 DNA: TGTGCCAGCAGGAGCAGGGGGAAGAACGGGGAGCTGTTTTTT; CDR3 protein: CASRSRGKNGELFF
J gene: TRBJ2-1; V gene: TRBV20-1; clone size: few; D gene: .; CDR3 DNA: TGCAGTGCTAGTCGGACGCGGTCCTACAATGAGCAGTTCTTC; CDR3 protein: CSASRTRSYNEQFF
J gene: TRBJ1-5; V gene: TRBV30; clone size: few; D gene: .; CDR3 DNA: TGTGCCTGGGGCGCGGCAGCTCATCAGCCCCAGCATTTT; CDR3 protein: CAWGAAAHQPQHF
J gene: TRBJ1-4; V gene: TRBV28; clone size: few; D gene: .; CDR3 DNA: TGTGCCAGCAGTTTATTTACGGTTAATGAAAAACTGTTTTTT; CDR3 protein: CASSLFTVNEKLFF
J gene: TRBJ1-1; V gene: TRBV12-3/TRBV12-4; clone size: few; D gene: .; CDR3 DNA: TGTGCCAGCAGCTCCCGTGGCGGCCAGAACACTGAAGCTTTCTTT; CDR3 protein: CASSSRGGQNTEAFF
J gene: TRBJ2-3; V gene: TRBV14; clone size: .; D gene: TRBD1; CDR3 DNA: TGTGCCAGCAGCGGTTGGACAGGGACCGCTAGCACAGATACGCAGTATTTT; CDR3 protein: CASSGWTGTASTDTQYF
J gene: TRBJ2-7; V gene: TRBV7-6; clone size: many; D gene: TRBD1; CDR3 DNA: TGTGCCAGCAGTCCACGGGACAGTTCTTACGAGCAGTACTTC; CDR3 protein: CASSPRDSSYEQYF
J gene: TRBJ1-5; V gene: TRBV27; clone size: few; D gene: .; CDR3 DNA: TGTGCCAGCTCCCCGGGATCTATTAGCAATCAGCCCCAGCATTTT; CDR3 protein: CASSPGSISNQPQHF
J gene: TRBJ1-5; V gene: TRBV20-1; clone size: .; D gene: .; CDR3 DNA: TGCAGTGCCGGGCCCGGAAACCCTTCGAATCAGCCCCAGCATTTT; CDR3 protein: CSAGPGNPSNQPQHF
J gene: TRBJ2-1; V gene: TRBV5-1; clone size: few; D gene: .; CDR3 DNA: TGCGCCAGCAGCTTGGGGCTAGGGGTCGATGAGCAGTTCTTC; CDR3 protein: CASSLGLGVDEQFF
J gene: TRBJ2-1; V gene: TRBV12-3/TRBV12-4; clone size: few; D gene: .; CDR3 DNA: TGTGCCAGCAGTTCGCCTCAGGGGTGGGGCAACAATGAGCAGTTCTTC; CDR3 protein: CASSSPQGWGNNEQFF
J gene: TRBJ2-7; V gene: TRBV20-1; clone size: few; D gene: .; CDR3 DNA: TGCAGTGCTAAAAGCCTTCACTACGAGCAGTACTTC; CDR3 protein: CSAKSLHYEQYF
J gene: TRBJ2-5; V gene: TRBV20-1; clone size: .; D gene: .; CDR3 DNA: TGCAGTGCTAGAGATGGGGGCCTGGAGACCCAGTACTTC; CDR3 protein: CSARDGGLETQYF
J gene: TRBJ2-7; V gene: TRBV9; clone size: .; D gene: .; CDR3 DNA: TGTGCCAGCAGAGCTCGCAGGGGGGACTACGAGCAGTACTTC; CDR3 protein: CASRARRGDYEQYF
J gene: TRBJ2-1; V gene: TRBV9; clone size: .; D gene: TRBD2; CDR3 DNA: TGTGCCAGCAGCGTAGCTTCAAGGACTAGCGGGCCCGATGAGCAGTTCTTC; CDR3 protein: CASSVASRTSGPDEQFF
J gene: TRBJ2-1; V gene: TRBV14; clone size: once; D gene: .; CDR3 DNA: TGTGCCAGCAGCCAAGTTACGCTCTCCTACAATGAGCAGTTCTTC; CDR3 protein: CASSQVTLSYNEQFF
J gene: TRBJ2-5; V gene: TRBV5-1; clone size: .; D gene: .; CDR3 DNA: TGCGCCAGCAGCGTGGACTTCTTTGGAGAGACCCAGTACTTC; CDR3 protein: CASSVDFFGETQYF
J gene: TRBJ1-2; V gene: TRBV27; clone size: .; D gene: .; CDR3 DNA: TGTGCCAGCAGTTTAGGTGGAGTGTACACCTTC; CDR3 protein: CASSLGGVYTF
J gene: TRBJ2-3; V gene: TRBV7-2; clone size: few; D gene: TRBD1; CDR3 DNA: TGTGCCAGCAGCTCGCCTCGAAGACAGGGCCGTACAAGCACAGATACGCAGTATTTT; CDR3 protein: CASSSPRRQGRTSTDTQYF
J gene: TRBJ2-2; V gene: TRBV4-2; clone size: .; D gene: TRBD1; CDR3 DNA: TGTGCCAGCAGCCAGGAGACAGGGTTTACCGGGGAGCTGTTTTTT; CDR3 protein: CASSQETGFTGELFF
J gene: TRBJ1-1; V gene: TRBV24-1; clone size: once; D gene: TRBD1; CDR3 DNA: TGTGCCACCCGTGATGGCAGGGGGACTGAAGCTTTCTTT; CDR3 protein: CATRDGRGTEAFF
J gene: TRBJ1-5; V gene: TRBV20-1; clone size: few; D gene: TRBD1; CDR3 DNA: TGCAGTGCTGCCCCAGGGGGCGGGGATCAGCCCCAGCATTTT; CDR3 protein: CSAAPGGGDQPQHF
J gene: TRBJ1-3; V gene: TRBV9; clone size: once; D gene: TRBD1; CDR3 DNA: TGTGCCAGCAGCCGGGACAGTTCACTTGGAAACACCATATATTTT; CDR3 protein: CASSRDSSLGNTIYF
J gene: TRBJ2-3; V gene: TRBV10-3; clone size: few; D gene: TRBD2; CDR3 DNA: TGTGCCATCAGTCAGACTAGCGGGGGGACTCTCACAGATACGCAGTATTTT; CDR3 protein: CAISQTSGGTLTDTQYF
J gene: TRBJ2-1; V gene: TRBV29-1; clone size: .; D gene: .; CDR3 DNA: TGCAGCGTTGAAGGGTACAGCTTCAATGAGCAGTTCTTC; CDR3 protein: CSVEGYSFNEQFF
J gene: TRBJ2-7; V gene: TRBV20-1; clone size: .; D gene: .; CDR3 DNA: TGCAGTGCTAGAGATCTACTTAGCGAGCAGTACTTC; CDR3 protein: CSARDLLSEQYF
J gene: TRBJ1-5; V gene: TRBV6-2/TRBV6-3; clone size: .; D gene: TRBD1; CDR3 DNA: TGTGCCGGCAGTCAGACAGGGAGCAATCAGCCCCAGCATTTT; CDR3 protein: CAGSQTGSNQPQHF
J gene: TRBJ2-1; V gene: TRBV29-1; clone size: .; D gene: .; CDR3 DNA: TGCAGCGTTTCCCAGTGGGGTGAGCAGTTCTTC; CDR3 protein: CSVSQWGEQFF
J gene: TRBJ2-2; V gene: TRBV20-1; clone size: .; D gene: .; CDR3 DNA: TGCAGTGCGCACACCGTTCTAGTTGACACCGGGGAGCTGTTTTTT; CDR3 protein: CSAHTVLVDTGELFF
J gene: TRBJ1-2; V gene: TRBV27; clone size: .; D gene: .; CDR3 DNA: TGTGCCAGCAGTTTCTCCGGGGCCTTTTTCTATGGCTACACCTTC; CDR3 protein: CASSFSGAFFYGYTF